This entry concerns a single T cell receptor beta chain. The sample comes from a study of response to subunit inactivated influenza vaccine. TCRdb itself ran the RT-PCR reads through MiXCR, one entry per CDR3 protein. The repertoire holds roughly 190,000 distinct CDR3 sequences, 14% seen once, with roughly 24% in the top ten. Germline V gene sequence: CDR1 SEHNR, CDR2 FQNEAQ (reference sequence). The CDR3 sequence is 12 residues long. V lost 1 base and J 10 bases, leaving 10 bases between the germline ends. The gene calls are TRBV7-9 and TRBJ1-1; D unclear. Specimen: CD8+ T cells sorted from PBMCs, collected about 5 days after vaccination. The sequence derives from a man aged 45-65 years who received an inactivated influenza vaccine. The CDR3 sequence is CASSLGPPVAFF. CDR3 in DNA: TGTGCCAGCAGCTTAGGCCCGCCGGTAGCTTTCTTT.